The 28 T cell receptor beta chains below were found in one sample sequenced in a study of CD8 T cells in ankylosing spondylitis. A single record per CDR3 protein comes from TCRdb applying MiXCR to the 5' RACE reads. The profile shows approximately 100,000 distinct CDR3 sequences, about 24% of them singletons. The sequencing sample was made of synovial fluid, either unsorted or a sorted T cell fraction (not recorded which). The receptors derive from a male donor with ankylosing spondylitis.

The chain couples TRBV18 to TRBJ2-2, with TRBD2 matching over 11 bases. The CDR3 loop spans 17 amino acids. The V segment lost 2 bases and the J segment 0 bases; nucleotides outside the gene matches: 2. From germline, CDR1 is KGHSH and CDR2 LQKENI. CDR3 DNA sequence: TGTGCCAGCTCACCATTACTAGCGGGAGCGAACACCGGGGAGCTGTTTTTT. Protein sequence: CASSPLLAGANTGELFF.

This clonotype was found many times. The chain is built from TRBV20-1 and TRBJ2-2; TRBD1 aligns across 7 bases. The germline gives CDR1 DFQATT, CDR2 SNEGSKA (reference sequence). After removal of 4 bases from V and 2 bases from J, the junction contained 7 bases not matched to a gene. CDR3 length: 15 amino acids. DNA of the CDR3: TGCAGTGCTACCCTGGGGACAGCTAACACCGGGGAGCTGTTTTTT. It codes for CSATLGTANTGELFF.

This rearrangement joins TRBV28 to TRBJ2-7; D unresolved. CDR1 MDHEN and CDR2 SYDVKM come from the germline V gene. This CDR3 is 11 amino acids long. The V end lost 8 bases, the J end lost 6 bases, and 11 bases lay between the germline ends. CDR3: CASGDFTEQYV. DNA for the CDR3: TGTGCCAGCGGTGACTTTACCGAGCAGTACGTC.

This clonotype is medium-sized in the sample. The V and J genes are TRBV20-1 and TRBJ1-4; 10 nucleotides match TRBD1. This CDR3 contains 16 residues. Unmatched junction bases numbered 11, after V lost 3 bases and J lost 7 bases. Germline V gene sequence: CDR1 DFQATT, CDR2 SNEGSKA (reference sequence). Here the CDR3 reads CSASRDRGLRGEKLFF. For the CDR3, the DNA is TGCAGTGCTAGTCGGGACAGGGGTTTAAGGGGTGAAAAACTGTTTTTT.

The rearrangement joins TRBV19 to TRBJ2-1; unclear D gene. Germline lookup yields CDR1 LNHDA and CDR2 SQIVND (reference sequence). The V end lost 1 base, the J end lost 5 bases, and 9 bases lay between the germline ends. The CDR3 extends over 14 amino acids. The CDR3 region is CASSIGPPNNEQFF. The CDR3, as DNA: TGTGCCAGTAGTATAGGACCCCCGAACAATGAGCAGTTCTTC. Filled out from reference TRBV19 and TRBJ2-1, the complete variable domain reads DGGITQSPKYLFRKEGQNVTLSCEQNLNHDAMYWYRQDPGQGLRLIYYSQIVNDFQKGDIAEGYSVSREKKESFPLTVTSAQKNPTAFYLCASSIGPPNNEQFFGPGTRLTVL.

The V call is TRBV12-3 or TRBV12-4, the J call TRBJ1-1; TRBD1 matches at 8 bases. V lost 5 bases and J lost 10; bases outside the gene matches: 9. The length of the CDR3 is 13 residues. CDR3 loop: CASSTGTGERAFF. The CDR3 DNA sequence: TGTGCCAGCAGTACCGGGACAGGCGAGCGAGCTTTCTTT.

CDR3 loop: CASSPNLGTQYF. The CDR3 DNA reads TGTGCCAGCAGCCCTAACCTCGGTACGCAGTATTTT. The chain links TRBV3-1 to TRBJ2-3; unclear D gene. This CDR3 spans 12 amino acids. Germline V lookup: CDR1 LGHDT, CDR2 YNNKEL (reference sequence). Trimming shortened V by 4 bases and J by 8 bases, and 10 bases separated the two germline ends.

J is TRBJ2-2 and V is TRBV3-1; possibly TRBD1 for D (6 bases). CDR1 is LGHDT, CDR2 YNNKEL, per germline (reference sequence). CDR3 length: 16 amino acids. V dropped 4 bases and J dropped 7 bases, with 19 bases sitting between them. CDR3 amino acids: CASSRGGFRGGGELFF. CDR3 coding DNA: TGTGCCAGCAGCCGAGGAGGTTTCAGGGGCGGCGGGGAGCTGTTTTTT.

The chain is built from TRBV4-2 and TRBJ1-2; D not certain. CDR1 LGHNA and CDR2 YNFKEQ come from the germline V gene. This CDR3 region has 14 residues. Trimming took off 4 bases at V and 4 bases at J, with 13 bases between the two ends. CDR3 loop: CASSPGEYAYGYTF. The DNA of the CDR3 is TGTGCCAGCAGCCCTGGGGAGTACGCCTATGGCTACACCTTC.

This sequence joins TRBV5-1 and TRBJ2-3; TRBD2 aligns across 7 bases. The V gene's germline CDR1 is SGHRS and CDR2 YFSETQ. J gave up 1 base and V 0 bases, and 2 bases lay outside the gene matches. The CDR3 loop spans 15 amino acids. CDR3 amino acids: CASSLDAGGTDTQYF. CDR3 coding DNA: TGCGCCAGCAGCTTGGATGCGGGAGGCACAGATACGCAGTATTTT.

This clonotype turned up a few times. The genes are TRBV28 and TRBJ1-4; D is ambiguous. Germline-derived CDR1 and CDR2 are MDHEN and SYDVKM. V lost 7 bases, J lost 10 bases, and 13 bases lay in between. The CDR3 is made up of 12 amino acids. CDR3 sequence: CASTPPRGKLFF. DNA for the CDR3: TGTGCCAGCACCCCTCCCCGGGGAAAACTGTTTTTT.

This clonotype was counted ten times or more. J is TRBJ2-7 and V is TRBV7-9; TRBD1 might be the D (5 bases). CDR1 and CDR2 (germline): SEHNR, FQNEAQ (reference sequence). Trimming removed 5 bases from V and 0 bases from J, with 20 bases in between. The CDR3 runs 17 residues. CDR3: CASSGNGWGHVSYEQYF. The CDR3, as DNA: TGTGCCAGCAGCGGAAACGGGTGGGGCCACGTCTCCTACGAGCAGTACTTC.

This clonotype was picked up a small number of times. The chain is built from TRBV29-1 and TRBJ2-5, with D uncertain. Trimming removed 0 bases from V and 2 bases from J, with 10 bases in between. Per germline, CDR1 SQVTM and CDR2 ANQGSEA. This CDR3 region has 14 residues. CDR3 protein: CSVEDPRYQETQYF. The CDR3 bases are TGCAGCGTTGAAGATCCCAGGTATCAAGAGACCCAGTACTTC.

Many counts were recorded for this clonotype. The chain joins TRBV12-3 or TRBV12-4 to TRBJ2-3, with 10 bases identical to TRBD2. V lost 2 bases, J lost 1 base, and 9 bases stayed unmatched. The length of the CDR3 is 18 residues. CDR3 residues: CASSLTAGGPPGTDTQYF. CDR3 DNA sequence: TGTGCCAGCAGTTTAACAGCGGGAGGGCCTCCAGGCACAGATACGCAGTATTTT.

The chain combines TRBV28 with TRBJ1-2, with TRBD1 matching over 10 bases. Germline values: CDR1 MDHEN, CDR2 SYDVKM. With 1 base clipped from V and 4 bases from J, the junction kept 6 bases outside the gene matches. This CDR3 is 16 amino acids long. The DNA of the CDR3 is TGTGCCAGCAGTTTATCTCGACAGGGGGCTATCTATGGCTACACCTTC. Translated, it gives CASSLSRQGAIYGYTF.

The sample holds many counts of this clonotype. V usage is TRBV5-1 and J usage is TRBJ2-6, with a tentative D call TRBD2 (6 bases). This CDR3 has 15 amino acids. Germline V gives CDR1 SGHRS, CDR2 YFSETQ. Trimming took off 4 bases at V and 2 bases at J, with 10 bases between the two ends. The CDR3 region is CASSDPGAGANVLTF. The CDR3 DNA reads TGCGCCAGCAGCGATCCGGGGGCTGGGGCCAACGTCCTGACTTTC.

The chain employs TRBV20-1 and TRBJ1-6, with TRBD1 as a possible D gene (6 bases). Germline V CDR1 and CDR2: DFQATT, SNEGSKA (reference sequence). The germline V and J ends were trimmed by 0 bases and 9 bases, with 15 bases remaining between them. This CDR3 comprises 15 residues. The CDR3 bases are TGCAGTGCTAGAGATCCGCAGGGGCACGTTTCACCCCTCCACTTT. This codes for CSARDPQGHVSPLHF.

This chain joins TRBV28 and TRBJ1-6; TRBD1 might be the D (5 bases). The ends were cut back, 3 bases at V and 0 bases at J, with 12 bases in the middle. Germline V gene sequence: CDR1 MDHEN, CDR2 SYDVKM. CDR3 length: 17 amino acids. The DNA of the CDR3 is TGTGCCAGCAGTTTTGGTCCAGGGAGCTCCTATAATTCACCCCTCCACTTT. This gives the protein CASSFGPGSSYNSPLHF.

This clonotype was counted between two and nine times. The J gene is TRBJ2-7, the V gene TRBV20-1, with 10 positions matching TRBD2. Germline values: CDR1 DFQATT, CDR2 SNEGSKA (reference sequence). J was trimmed by 3 bases and V by 3 bases; bases with no gene match: 8. CDR3 length: 15 amino acids. CDR3 nucleotides: TGCAGTGCTAGGGAGACTAGCGGGCTCCACTACGAGCAGTACTTC. This encodes CSARETSGLHYEQYF.

The gene calls are TRBV3-1 and TRBJ2-2; TRBD1 is a possible D gene (5 bases). The CDR3 has 15 residues. The germline V gene encodes CDR1 LGHDT and CDR2 YNNKEL (reference sequence). V lost 1 base and J 4 bases, leaving 10 bases between the germline ends. The CDR3 bases are TGTGCCAGCAGCCAAGGAGTGCAGGGCACCGGGGAGCTGTTTTTT. It is translated as CASSQGVQGTGELFF.

In its sample, this clonotype was seen a few times. This rearrangement joins TRBV7-2 to TRBJ2-2; either TRBD1 or TRBD2 may fit D (5 bases each). V lost 1 base and J lost 5, with 11 bases in between. CDR1 is SGHTA, CDR2 FQGNSA, per germline. The CDR3 totals 15 residues. CDR3 nucleotide sequence: TGTGCCAGCAGCTTAGGAAGAGGGGAGACCGGGGAGCTGTTTTTT. Translation gives CASSLGRGETGELFF.

In this sample, this clonotype turned up many times. The chain uses TRBV2 and TRBJ2-5; no reliable D call. CDR1 is SNHLY, CDR2 FYNNEI, per germline. CDR3 length equals 10 residues. V was trimmed by 8 bases and J by 5 bases, leaving 6 bases between them. The CDR3 DNA reads TGTGCCAGCCAGAGGGAGACCCAGTACTTC. It translates to CASQRETQYF.

This chain uses TRBV20-1 with TRBJ1-1; D call uncertain. Germline V gives CDR1 DFQATT, CDR2 SNEGSKA (reference sequence). The CDR3 runs 15 residues. V lost 2 bases and J lost 1, with 14 bases in between. CDR3 sequence: CSARLLYKGNTEAFF. Here the CDR3 DNA reads TGCAGTGCTAGACTCCTCTATAAGGGGAACACTGAAGCTTTCTTT.

This sequence joins TRBV27 and TRBJ2-2, with no clear D. The V gene lost 6 bases and the J gene lost 0 bases, with 14 bases spanning the gap. From germline, CDR1 is MNHEY and CDR2 SMNVEV (reference sequence). There are 16 residues in the CDR3. The CDR3 loop reads CASSWWRLPNTGELFF. The CDR3 DNA follows: TGTGCCAGCAGCTGGTGGAGACTCCCGAACACCGGGGAGCTGTTTTTT.

In its sample, this clonotype was seen a few times. V and J are TRBV12-3 or TRBV12-4 and TRBJ2-5; D is possibly TRBD2 (7 bases). V was clipped by 4 bases and J by 1 base, with 19 bases between them. The CDR3 covers 17 residues. CDR3 nucleotide sequence: TGTGCCAGCAGTTCCGCGGGGGAGGGGGGGTCCCAAGAGACCCAGTACTTC. Its protein product is CASSSAGEGGSQETQYF.

Ten or more counts support this clonotype. The chain has TRBV7-2 and TRBJ2-7; D not resolved. Germline V gene lookup returns CDR1 SGHTA and CDR2 FQGNSA. Trimming stripped 5 bases from V and 6 bases from J, with 14 bases between. The length of the CDR3 is 13 residues. The CDR3 nucleotides read TGTGCCAGCAGCATAATCCCACTGGGCGAGCAGTACTTC. Protein sequence: CASSIIPLGEQYF.

This clonotype appeared many times. The V and J genes are TRBV5-1 and TRBJ2-5; weak D call: TRBD1 (5 bases). The CDR3 extends over 13 amino acids. Germline-derived CDR1 and CDR2 are SGHRS and YFSETQ. The V gene lost 4 bases and the J gene lost 5 bases, with 12 bases spanning the gap. The CDR3 DNA is TGCGCCAGCAGCATCGGACATGAGGAGACCCAGTACTTC. This gives the protein CASSIGHEETQYF. Together with reference TRBV5-1 and TRBJ2-5, the CDR3 gives the full variable domain: KAGVTQTPRYLIKTRGQQVTLSCSPISGHRSVSWYQQTPGQGLQFLFEYFSETQRNKGNFPGRFSGRQFSNSRSEMNVSTLELGDSALYLCASSIGHEETQYFGPGTRLLVL.

This clonotype has just a few counts. The chain employs TRBV12-3 or TRBV12-4 and TRBJ1-5; TRBD1 matches at 9 bases. This CDR3 has 15 residues. Losses at the gene ends were 1 base for V and 7 bases for J; bases not matched to a gene: 5. The CDR3 sequence: CASSLGTGAEQPQHF. CDR3 bases: TGTGCCAGCAGTTTAGGGACAGGGGCGGAACAGCCCCAGCATTTT.